The clone carrying this T cell receptor (beta chain) was observed many times. The antigen is not known. This entry belongs to a study of identical twins. Overall study findings and caveats: Invariant T cells like MAIT and iNKT could partly confound the zero-insertion analyses.

TCRdb itself ran the 5' RACE reads through MiXCR, one entry per CDR3 protein. Of 700,000 or so distinct CDR3 sequences listed, 8.5% to 9% are singletons. V lost 0 bases and J lost 4, with 12 bases in between. The CDR3 is made up of 15 amino acids. Germline V CDR1 and CDR2: MNHEY, SVGAGI. The sample was also linked to a second study, of yellow fever vaccine responses in identical twins.

The receptor's source is a young woman in good health. J is TRBJ1-1 and V is TRBV6-5; no clear D. The specimen was PBMCs. This CDR3 is CASSYSAMGTTEAFF. DNA for the CDR3: TGTGCCAGCAGTTACTCGGCAATGGGAACCACTGAAGCTTTCTTT.